Presented here are 7 T cell receptor beta chains from one specimen sequenced in a study of tumor-infiltrating lymphocytes in primary liver carcinoma. With a constant-region primer, TCR beta cDNA was made from around 520 ng of total RNA. TCR beta libraries came from three nested multiplex PCR rounds using slightly modified ARM-PCR. TRBV1-TRBV30 forward primers and a C-beta reverse primer were used in the first two PCR rounds, which each ran for around 10 cycles. TCRdb called the multiplex PCR reads again in MiXCR, with one record for every CDR3 protein. The top ten clones hold 15% to 20% of a sample with tens of thousands of distinct CDR3 sequences, around 70% of them seen once. RNA and DNA were co-extracted from approximately 20-30 mg of unsorted bulk tissue. The sequenced sample was liver tumor tissue from sampling region 1. Subset: tumor region T1, superior pole. The origin of the receptors is a man in his forties with primary liver carcinoma and hepatitis B virus infection.

As regards this clonotype: This may come from a read error, since a much larger clone is one base off. This sequence joins TRBV29-1 and TRBJ2-1; 8 bases are shared with TRBD2. V was clipped by 8 bases and J by 7 bases; unmatched bases: 7. Germline V gene sequence: CDR1 SQVTM, CDR2 ANQGSEA. The CDR3 runs to 12 residues. The CDR3 sequence: CSTIAGPNEQFF. CDR3 in DNA: TGCAGCACGATAGCGGGACCTAATGAGCAGTTCTTC.

As for this clonotype: A clone one base away is much larger, so this may be a read error. V is TRBV28 and J is TRBJ2-5; 14 bases align to TRBD2. The length of the CDR3 is 16 residues. Germline CDR1 is MDHEN and CDR2 is SYDVKM. CDR3 nucleotide sequence: TGTGCCAGCATGGGACTAGCGGGAGTGGGCCAAGAGACCCAGCACTTC. Residues: CASMGLAGVGQETQHF.

Only one count was recorded for this clonotype. One end of the junction varies from germline; a read error may be responsible. V and J are TRBV28 and TRBJ2-7, with TRBD2 identical over 9 bases. CDR1 is MDHEN and CDR2 is SYDVKM in the germline V gene. The CDR3 has 13 residues. CDR3 coding DNA: TGTGCCAGCAGGATGGGACTAGCCTATGAGCAGTACTTC. It encodes CASRMGLAYEQYF.

As for this clonotype: This may be a read error: a much more frequent sequence differs by one nucleotide. V and J are TRBV6-1 and TRBJ2-1, with D perhaps TRBD2 (5 bases). The CDR3 runs to 14 residues. The germline CDR1 and CDR2 sequences are MNHNS and SASEGT. The CDR3 sequence: CACSEAETRNEQFF. CDR3 sequence (DNA): TGTGCCTGCAGTGAAGCCGAAACTAGGAATGAGCAGTTCTTC.

Remarks on this clonotype: One end of the junction varies from germline; a read error may be responsible. The V and J genes are TRBV11-2 and TRBJ2-1, with no clear D. The CDR3 totals 16 residues. Looked up from germline, CDR1 is SGHAT and CDR2 is FQNNGV. CDR3 nucleotides: TGTGCCAGCAGGTTGGATATCGGACCAGCCATGGGTGAGCGGTTCTTC. It codes for CASRLDIGPAMGERFF.

Remarks on this clonotype: A much larger clone lies one base from this, so it may be a read error. The chain joins TRBV28 to TRBJ2-7, with a possible D match to TRBD1 (5 bases). V gave up 5 bases and J gave up 2 bases, with 16 bases separating them. In germline, CDR1 is MDHEN, CDR2 SYDVKM. This CDR3 is 15 amino acids long. For the CDR3, the DNA is TGTGCCAGCAGTATTCCCTGGGGCGGTACCTACGAGCAGTACTTC. Protein product: CASSIPWGGTYEQYF.

As for this clonotype: This may come from a read error, since a much larger clone is one base off. The J gene is TRBJ1-1, the V gene TRBV28; D unresolved. Germline V lookup: CDR1 MDHEN, CDR2 SYDVKM. The CDR3 is 13 residues long. The CDR3 DNA reads as TGTACCAGCAGTTTACTTTTTGGCACTGAAGCTTTCTTT. Translating it yields CTSSLLFGTEAFF.